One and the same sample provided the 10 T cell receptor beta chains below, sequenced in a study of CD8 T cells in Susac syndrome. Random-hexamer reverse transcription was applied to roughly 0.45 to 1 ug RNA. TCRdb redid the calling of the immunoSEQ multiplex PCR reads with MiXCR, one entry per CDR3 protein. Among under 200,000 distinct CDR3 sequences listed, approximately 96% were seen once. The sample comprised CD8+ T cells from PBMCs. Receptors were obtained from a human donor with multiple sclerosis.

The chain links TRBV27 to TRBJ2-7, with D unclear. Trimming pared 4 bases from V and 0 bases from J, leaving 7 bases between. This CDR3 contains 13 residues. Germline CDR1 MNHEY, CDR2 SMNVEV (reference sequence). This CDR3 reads CASSSSPSYEQYF. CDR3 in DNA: TGTGCCAGCAGTTCATCCCCCTCCTACGAGCAGTACTTC.

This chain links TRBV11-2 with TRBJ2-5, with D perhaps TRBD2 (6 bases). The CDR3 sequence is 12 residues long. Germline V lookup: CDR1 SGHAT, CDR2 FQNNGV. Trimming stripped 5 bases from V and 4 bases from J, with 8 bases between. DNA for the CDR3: TGTGCCAGCAGCGAGGAGGGAGAGACCCAGTACTTC. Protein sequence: CASSEEGETQYF.

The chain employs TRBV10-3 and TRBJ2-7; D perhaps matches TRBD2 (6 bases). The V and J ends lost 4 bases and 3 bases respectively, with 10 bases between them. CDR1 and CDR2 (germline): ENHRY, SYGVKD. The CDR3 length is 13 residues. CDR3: CAISAGVSYEQYF. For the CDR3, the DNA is TGTGCCATCAGTGCGGGGGTTAGCTACGAGCAGTACTTC.

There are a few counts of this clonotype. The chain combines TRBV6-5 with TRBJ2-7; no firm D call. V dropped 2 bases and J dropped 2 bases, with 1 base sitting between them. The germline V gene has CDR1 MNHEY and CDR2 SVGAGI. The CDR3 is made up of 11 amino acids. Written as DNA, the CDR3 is TGTGCCAGCAGTTACACCTACGAGCAGTACTTC. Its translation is CASSYTYEQYF.

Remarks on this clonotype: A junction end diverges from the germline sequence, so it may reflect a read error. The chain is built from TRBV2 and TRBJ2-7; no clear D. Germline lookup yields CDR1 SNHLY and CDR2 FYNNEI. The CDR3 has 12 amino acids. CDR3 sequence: CASSGSRLWSDF. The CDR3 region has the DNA TGTGCCAGCAGTGGATCCAGGCTATGGTCGGACTTC.

The CDR3 DNA reads as TGTGCCAGCAGGGAGCAGAACACTGAAGCTTTCTTT. Its translation: CASREQNTEAFF. The chain links TRBV6-2 or TRBV6-3 to TRBJ1-1; the D is unclear. The CDR3 sequence is 12 residues long. V lost 6 bases and J lost 1, with 6 bases in between. Germline CDR1 and CDR2: MNHEY and SVGEGT.

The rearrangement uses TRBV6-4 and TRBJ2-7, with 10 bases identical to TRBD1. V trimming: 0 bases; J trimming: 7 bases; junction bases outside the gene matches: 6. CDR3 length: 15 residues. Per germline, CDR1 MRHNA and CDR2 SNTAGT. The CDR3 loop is CASSDSGQGSSEQYF. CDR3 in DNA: TGTGCCAGCAGTGACTCGGGACAGGGGTCAAGTGAGCAGTACTTC.

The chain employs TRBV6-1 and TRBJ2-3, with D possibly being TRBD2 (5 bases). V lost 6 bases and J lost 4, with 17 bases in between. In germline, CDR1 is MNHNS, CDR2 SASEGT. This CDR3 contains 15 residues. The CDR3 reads CASSLLRDSADTQYF. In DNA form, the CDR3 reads TGTGCCAGCAGCCTGCTGAGGGATTCGGCAGATACGCAGTATTTT.

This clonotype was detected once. CDR3 residues: CSVDRGFEAFF. The CDR3 DNA reads TGCAGCGTCGACAGGGGTTTTGAAGCTTTCTTT. V is TRBV29-1 and J is TRBJ1-1; 8 nucleotides match TRBD1. V shed 6 bases and J 7 bases; nucleotides not matched to a gene: 4. This CDR3 has 11 amino acids. In germline, CDR1 is SQVTM, CDR2 ANQGSEA.

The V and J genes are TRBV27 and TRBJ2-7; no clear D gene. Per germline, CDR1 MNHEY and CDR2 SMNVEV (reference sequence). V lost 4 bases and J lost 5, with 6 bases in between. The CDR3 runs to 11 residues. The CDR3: CASSWGNEQYF. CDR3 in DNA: TGTGCCAGCAGTTGGGGAAACGAGCAGTACTTC.